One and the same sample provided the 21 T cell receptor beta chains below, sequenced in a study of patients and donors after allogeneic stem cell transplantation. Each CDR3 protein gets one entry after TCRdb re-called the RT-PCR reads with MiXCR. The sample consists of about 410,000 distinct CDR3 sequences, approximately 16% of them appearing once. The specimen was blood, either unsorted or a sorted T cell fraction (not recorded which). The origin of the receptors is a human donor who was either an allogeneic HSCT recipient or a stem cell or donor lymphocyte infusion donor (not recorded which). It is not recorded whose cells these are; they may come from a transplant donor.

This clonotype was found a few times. CDR3 sequence: CASSYYSRTSEQFF. Written as DNA, the CDR3 is TGTGCCAGCAGTTACTACAGCAGGACGAGTGAGCAGTTCTTC. The rearrangement links TRBV6-2 or TRBV6-3 to TRBJ2-1; D is unclear. This CDR3 contains 14 residues. The germline V and J ends were trimmed by 1 base and 9 bases, with 13 bases remaining between them. Looked up from germline, CDR1 is MNHEY and CDR2 is SVGEGT.

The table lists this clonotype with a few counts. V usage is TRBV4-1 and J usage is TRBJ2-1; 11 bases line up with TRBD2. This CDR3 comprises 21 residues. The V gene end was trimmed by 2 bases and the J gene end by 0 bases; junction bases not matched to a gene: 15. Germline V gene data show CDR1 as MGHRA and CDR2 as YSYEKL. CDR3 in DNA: TGCGCCAGCAGCCAAAGATACCCCCCTAGCGGGGGGACCTTCTCCTACAATGAGCAGTTCTTC. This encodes CASSQRYPPSGGTFSYNEQFF.

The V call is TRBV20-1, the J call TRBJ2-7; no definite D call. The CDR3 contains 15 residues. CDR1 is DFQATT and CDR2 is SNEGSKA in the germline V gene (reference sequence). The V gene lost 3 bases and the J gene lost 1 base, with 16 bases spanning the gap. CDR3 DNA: TGCAGTGCTAGTGTCAGGTTTGGGGATTCCTACGAGCAGTACTTC. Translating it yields CSASVRFGDSYEQYF.

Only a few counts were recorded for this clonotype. CDR3 region: CASSEIRSNTEAFF. The CDR3 nucleotides read TGTGCCAGCAGTGAAATACGGTCGAACACTGAAGCTTTCTTT. The J gene is TRBJ1-1, the V gene TRBV6-1; D gene ambiguous. This CDR3 has 14 residues. The germline CDR1 and CDR2 sequences are MNHNS and SASEGT. V gave up 2 bases and J gave up 1 base, with 8 bases separating them.

The CDR3 spells CASSSGQGANKEKLFF. In nucleotides, the CDR3 is TGTGCCAGCAGCTCTGGACAGGGGGCAAATAAGGAAAAACTGTTTTTT. The rearrangement joins TRBV13 to TRBJ1-4, with 11 nucleotides matching TRBD1. The V gene's germline CDR1 is PRHDT and CDR2 FYEKMQ (reference sequence). V was clipped by 4 bases and J by 8 bases; unmatched bases: 9. The CDR3 extends over 16 amino acids.

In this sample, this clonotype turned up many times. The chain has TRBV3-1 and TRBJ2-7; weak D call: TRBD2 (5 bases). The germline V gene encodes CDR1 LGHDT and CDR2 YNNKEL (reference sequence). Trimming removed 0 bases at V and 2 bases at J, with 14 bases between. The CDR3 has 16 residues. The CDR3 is CASSQDYRRVTYEQYF. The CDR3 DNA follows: TGTGCCAGCAGCCAAGATTATCGGCGGGTTACCTACGAGCAGTACTTC.

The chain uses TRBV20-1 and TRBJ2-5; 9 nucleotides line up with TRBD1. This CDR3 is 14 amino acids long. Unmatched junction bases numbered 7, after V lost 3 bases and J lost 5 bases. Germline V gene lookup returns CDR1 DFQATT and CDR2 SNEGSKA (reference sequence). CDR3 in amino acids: CSASGQGLAETQYF. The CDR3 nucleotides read TGCAGTGCTAGCGGACAGGGGCTCGCGGAGACCCAGTACTTC.

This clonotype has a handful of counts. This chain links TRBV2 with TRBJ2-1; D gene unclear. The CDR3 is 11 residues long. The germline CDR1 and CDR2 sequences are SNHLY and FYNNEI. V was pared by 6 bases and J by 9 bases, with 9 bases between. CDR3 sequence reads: CASRATVEQFF. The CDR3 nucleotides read TGTGCCAGCAGGGCGACTGTTGAGCAGTTCTTC.

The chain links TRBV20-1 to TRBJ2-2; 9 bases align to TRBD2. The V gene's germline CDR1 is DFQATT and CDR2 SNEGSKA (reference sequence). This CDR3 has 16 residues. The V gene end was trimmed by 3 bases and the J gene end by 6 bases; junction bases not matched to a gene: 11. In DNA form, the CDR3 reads TGCAGTGCTAGGCGTACCGGGCGGGGGGGCCCCGGGGAGCTGTTTTTT. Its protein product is CSARRTGRGGPGELFF.

The CDR3 DNA follows: TGTGCCAGCAGCTCCGTCCTGGCTAATGAGCAGTTCTTC. Translated: CASSSVLANEQFF. V and J are TRBV11-3 and TRBJ2-1; D is unresolved. The germline CDR1 and CDR2 sequences are SGHNT and YENEEA. The germline V and J ends were trimmed by 4 bases and 7 bases, with 11 bases remaining between them. This CDR3 is built from 13 residues.

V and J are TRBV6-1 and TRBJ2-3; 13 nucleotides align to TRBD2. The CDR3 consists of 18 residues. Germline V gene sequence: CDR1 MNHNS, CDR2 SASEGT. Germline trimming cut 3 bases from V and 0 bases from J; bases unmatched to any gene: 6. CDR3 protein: CASSDGTSGATSTDTQYF. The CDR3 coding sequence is TGTGCCAGCAGTGACGGGACTAGCGGGGCAACTAGCACAGATACGCAGTATTTT.

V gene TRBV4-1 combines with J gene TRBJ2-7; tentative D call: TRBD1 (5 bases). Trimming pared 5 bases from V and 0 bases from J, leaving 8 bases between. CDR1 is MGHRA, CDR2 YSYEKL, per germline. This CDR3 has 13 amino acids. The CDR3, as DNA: TGCGCCAGCAGCGTGGACACCTCCTACGAGCAGTACTTC. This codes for CASSVDTSYEQYF.

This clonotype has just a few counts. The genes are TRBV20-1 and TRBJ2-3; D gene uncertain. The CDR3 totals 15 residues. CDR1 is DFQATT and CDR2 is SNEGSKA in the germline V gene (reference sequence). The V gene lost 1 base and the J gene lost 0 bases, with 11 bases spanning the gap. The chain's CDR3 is CSARGAGQSTDTQYF. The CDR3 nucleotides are TGCAGTGCTAGAGGTGCAGGCCAGAGCACAGATACGCAGTATTTT.

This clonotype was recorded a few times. Here the CDR3 DNA reads TGTGCCAGCAGTTCGCAGGGGGCCGGCGAGCAGTACTTC. Its protein is CASSSQGAGEQYF. The chain combines TRBV6-6 with TRBJ2-7; 8 positions match TRBD1. Unmatched junction bases numbered 5, after V lost 4 bases and J lost 6 bases. The germline V gene has CDR1 MNHNY and CDR2 SVGAGI (reference sequence). The CDR3 runs 13 residues.

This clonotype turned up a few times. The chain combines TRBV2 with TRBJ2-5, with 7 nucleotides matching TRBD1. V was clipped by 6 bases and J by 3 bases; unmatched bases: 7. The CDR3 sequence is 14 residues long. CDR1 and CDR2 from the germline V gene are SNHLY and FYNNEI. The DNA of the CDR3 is TGTGCCAGCAGAACCTTCACAGGGGAAGAGACCCAGTACTTC. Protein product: CASRTFTGEETQYF.

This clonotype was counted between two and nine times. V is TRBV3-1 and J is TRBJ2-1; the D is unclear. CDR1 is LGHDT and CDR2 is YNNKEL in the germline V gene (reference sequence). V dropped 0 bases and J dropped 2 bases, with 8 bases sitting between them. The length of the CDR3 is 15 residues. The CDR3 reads CASSQEETPYNEQFF. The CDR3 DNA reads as TGTGCCAGCAGCCAAGAGGAGACACCCTACAATGAGCAGTTCTTC.

This chain's CDR3 is CASSQGTSRGTGELFF. CDR3 in DNA: TGTGCCAGCAGCCAGGGGACTAGCAGGGGGACCGGGGAGCTGTTTTTT. This chain joins TRBV3-1 and TRBJ2-2, with 9 bases identical to TRBD2. The CDR3 is made up of 16 amino acids. Germline CDR1 LGHDT, CDR2 YNNKEL (reference sequence). The ends lost 3 bases at V and 5 bases at J; junction bases unmatched: 7.

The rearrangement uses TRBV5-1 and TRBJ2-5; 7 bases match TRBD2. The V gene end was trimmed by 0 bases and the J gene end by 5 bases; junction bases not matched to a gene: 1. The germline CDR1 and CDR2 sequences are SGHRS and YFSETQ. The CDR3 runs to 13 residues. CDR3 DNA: TGCGCCAGCAGCTTGGAAGCGGGGGAGACCCAGTACTTC. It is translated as CASSLEAGETQYF.

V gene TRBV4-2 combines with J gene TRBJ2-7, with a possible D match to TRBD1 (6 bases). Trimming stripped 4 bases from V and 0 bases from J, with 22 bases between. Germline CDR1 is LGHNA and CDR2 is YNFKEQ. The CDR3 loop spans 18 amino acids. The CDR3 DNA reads TGTGCCAGCAGCCTTTTTCCGGGACACGTATCCAGCTCCTACGAGCAGTACTTC. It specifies CASSLFPGHVSSSYEQYF.

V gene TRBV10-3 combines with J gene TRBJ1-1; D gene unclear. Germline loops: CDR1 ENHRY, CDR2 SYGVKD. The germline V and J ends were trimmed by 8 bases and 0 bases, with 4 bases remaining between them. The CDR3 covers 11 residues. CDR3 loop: CAISMNTEAFF. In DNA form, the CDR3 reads TGTGCCATCTCCATGAACACTGAAGCTTTCTTT.

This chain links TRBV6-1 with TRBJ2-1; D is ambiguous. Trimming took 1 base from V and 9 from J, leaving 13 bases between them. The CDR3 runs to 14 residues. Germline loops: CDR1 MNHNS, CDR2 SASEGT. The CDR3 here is CASSEVWAASEQFF. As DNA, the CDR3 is TGTGCCAGCAGTGAAGTCTGGGCTGCGAGTGAGCAGTTCTTC.